Presented here are 2 T cell receptor beta chains from one specimen sequenced in a study of blood T cell repertoires in COVID-19 (dated by TCRdb to the early 2020s). The receptor library was made with the immunoSEQ multiplex PCR assay. In its TCRdb copy, this immuneACCESS table keeps in-frame sequences only and misses some clones. Where compared with another copy, unresolved V genes explain less than half of these, and the others have no known cause. This sample holds some 390,000 clones; around 87% were observed only once. About 2.5% of the sample belongs to the ten largest clones. The sequencing sample was made of peripheral blood. The origin of the receptors is a woman aged 55-75 years with COVID-19, enrolled during active disease.

This chain uses TRBV5-6 with TRBJ1-5, with D hard to call. Per germline, CDR1 SGHDT and CDR2 YYEEEE. With 0 bases removed from V and 2 bases from J, the gap between germline ends came to 9 bases. The length of the CDR3 is 15 residues. Here the CDR3 DNA reads TGTGCCAGCAGCTTGGGTCGGTTTGGCAATCAGCCCCAGCATTTT. Encoded protein: CASSLGRFGNQPQHF.

The CDR3 DNA reads as TGTGCCAGCAGCCAAGTGCACGGGTACTCTGGAAACACCATATATTTT. It specifies CASSQVHGYSGNTIYF. The chain uses TRBV4-2 and TRBJ1-3, with D unresolved. The germline V and J ends were trimmed by 1 base and 0 bases, with 10 bases remaining between them. The length of the CDR3 is 16 residues. Germline loops: CDR1 LGHNA, CDR2 YNFKEQ.